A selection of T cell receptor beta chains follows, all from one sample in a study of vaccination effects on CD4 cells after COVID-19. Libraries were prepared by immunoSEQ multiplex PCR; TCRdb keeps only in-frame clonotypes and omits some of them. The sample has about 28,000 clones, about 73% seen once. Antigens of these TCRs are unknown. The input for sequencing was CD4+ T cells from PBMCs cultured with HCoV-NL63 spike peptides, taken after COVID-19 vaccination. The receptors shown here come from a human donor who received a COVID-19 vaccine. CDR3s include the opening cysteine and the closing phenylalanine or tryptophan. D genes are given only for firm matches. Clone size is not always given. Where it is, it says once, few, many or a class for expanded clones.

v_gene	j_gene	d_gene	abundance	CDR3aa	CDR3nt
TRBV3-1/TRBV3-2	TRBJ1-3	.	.	CASSQGGYSGNTIYF	TGTGCCAGCAGCCAAGGGGGCTACTCTGGAAACACCATATATTTT
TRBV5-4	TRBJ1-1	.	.	CASSLGQPNTEAFF	TGTGCCAGCAGCTTAGGACAGCCGAACACTGAAGCTTTCTTT
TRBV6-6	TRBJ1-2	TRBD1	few	CASSTRQGPFDYTF	TGTGCCAGCAGTACCAGACAGGGCCCTTTTGACTACACCTTC
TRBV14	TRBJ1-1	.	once	CASSRRMDTEAFF	TGTGCCAGCAGCCGGAGGATGGACACTGAAGCTTTCTTT
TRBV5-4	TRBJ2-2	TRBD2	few	CASSPRAGGPGELFF	TGTGCCAGCAGCCCGAGGGCGGGGGGCCCCGGGGAGCTGTTTTTT
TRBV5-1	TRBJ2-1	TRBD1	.	CASSSNRGNEQFF	TGCGCCAGCAGCTCAAACAGGGGAAATGAGCAGTTCTTC
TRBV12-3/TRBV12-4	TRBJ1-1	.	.	CASSVARGWAFF	TGTGCCAGCAGCGTTGCGCGGGGCTGGGCTTTCTTT
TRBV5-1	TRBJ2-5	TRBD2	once	CASSPGRDQETQYF	TGCGCCAGCTCCCCCGGGAGGGATCAAGAGACCCAGTACTTC
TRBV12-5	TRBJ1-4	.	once	CASAEVGEGGVSNEKLFF	TGTGCTAGTGCCGAGGTAGGTGAAGGGGGGGTTTCTAATGAAAAACTGTTTTTT
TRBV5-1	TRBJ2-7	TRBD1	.	CASSVTGGYEQYF	TGCGCCAGCAGCGTAACAGGGGGCTACGAGCAGTACTTC
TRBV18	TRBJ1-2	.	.	CASSPRRENYGYTF	TGTGCCAGCTCACCGCGGCGGGAAAACTATGGCTACACCTTC
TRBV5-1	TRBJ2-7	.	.	CASSLGHYEQYF	TGCGCCAGCAGCTTGGGGCACTACGAGCAGTACTTC
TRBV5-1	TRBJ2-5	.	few	CASSTGFLETQYF	TGCGCCAGCAGTACAGGGTTTTTGGAGACCCAGTACTTC
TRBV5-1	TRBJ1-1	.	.	CASSLARQGTEAFF	TGCGCCAGCAGCTTGGCCAGGCAGGGCACTGAAGCTTTCTTT
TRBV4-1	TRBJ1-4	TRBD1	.	CASSQDRGTGTNEKLFF	TGCGCCAGCAGCCAGGACCGCGGGACAGGGACTAATGAAAAACTGTTTTTT
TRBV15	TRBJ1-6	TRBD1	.	CATSKTGALDSPLHF	TGTGCCACCAGCAAGACAGGGGCTTTGGATTCACCCCTCCACTTT
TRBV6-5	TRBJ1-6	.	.	CASRVAGNSPLHF	TGTGCCAGCAGGGTGGCAGGAAATTCACCCCTCCACTTT
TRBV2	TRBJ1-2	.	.	CASLPGPLWGDYGYTF	TGTGCCAGCCTTCCGGGGCCCCTCTGGGGGGACTATGGCTACACCTTC
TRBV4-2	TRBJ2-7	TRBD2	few	CASSPGTSGSYEQYF	TGTGCCAGCAGCCCCGGGACTAGCGGGTCCTACGAGCAGTACTTC
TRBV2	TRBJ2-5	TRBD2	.	CASRGLAGEETQYF	TGTGCCAGCAGGGGACTAGCGGGGGAAGAGACCCAGTACTTC
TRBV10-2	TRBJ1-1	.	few	CASSESGGGVMNTEAFF	TGCGCCAGCAGTGAGTCAGGTGGGGGCGTTATGAACACTGAAGCTTTCTTT
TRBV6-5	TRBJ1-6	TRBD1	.	CASSYSSGTGGSTLHF	TGTGCCAGCAGTTACTCGTCCGGGACAGGGGGTTCGACCCTCCACTTT
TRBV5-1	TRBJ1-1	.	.	CASSFHHRGQNTEAFF	TGCGCCAGCAGCTTCCACCACCGGGGCCAAAACACTGAAGCTTTCTTT
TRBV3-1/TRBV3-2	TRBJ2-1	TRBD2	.	CASSQVGLVDNEQFF	TGTGCCAGCAGCCAAGTAGGACTAGTTGACAATGAGCAGTTCTTC
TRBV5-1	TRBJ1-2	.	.	CASRDEGYGYTF	TGCGCCAGCAGAGATGAGGGATATGGCTACACCTTC
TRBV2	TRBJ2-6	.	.	CASSARVGANVLTF	TGTGCCAGCAGTGCGCGTGTTGGGGCCAACGTCCTGACTTTC
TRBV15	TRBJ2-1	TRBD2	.	CATSTRTSGRVLLF	TGTGCCACCAGCACTCGGACTAGCGGGAGAGTTTTGCTCTTC
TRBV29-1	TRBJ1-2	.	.	CSVGSTTGLVDGYTF	TGCAGCGTTGGTTCCACGACTGGGTTGGTGGATGGCTACACCTTC
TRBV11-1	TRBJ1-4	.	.	CASSLSGQANEKLFF	TGTGCCAGCAGCTTATCCGGGCAGGCTAATGAAAAACTGTTTTTT